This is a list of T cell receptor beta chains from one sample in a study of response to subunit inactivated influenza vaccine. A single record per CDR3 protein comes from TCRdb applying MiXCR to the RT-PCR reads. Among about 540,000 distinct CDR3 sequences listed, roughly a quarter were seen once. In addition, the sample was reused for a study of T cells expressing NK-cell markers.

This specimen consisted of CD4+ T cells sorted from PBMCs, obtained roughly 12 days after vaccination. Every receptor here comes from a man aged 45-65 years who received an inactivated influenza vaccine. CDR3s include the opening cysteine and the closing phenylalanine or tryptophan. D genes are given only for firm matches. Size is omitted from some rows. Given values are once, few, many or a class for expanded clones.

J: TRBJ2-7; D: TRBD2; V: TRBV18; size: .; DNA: TGTGCCAGCTCCCCGGGACTAGCGGGAGTCTCGAGGGAGCAGTACTTC; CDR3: CASSPGLAGVSREQYF
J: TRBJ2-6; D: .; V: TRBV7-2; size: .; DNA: TGTGCCAGCAGCTTAGACGGATTCTCTGGGGCCAACGTCCTGACTTTC; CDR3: CASSLDGFSGANVLTF
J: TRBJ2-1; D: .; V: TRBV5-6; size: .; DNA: TGTGCCAGCAGCCGCGAGACAGCTAGGAATGAGCAGTTCTTC; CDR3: CASSRETARNEQFF
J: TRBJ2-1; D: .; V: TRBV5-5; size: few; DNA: TGTGCCAGCAGCTTCTGGACGGCCTCCTACAATGAGCAGTTCTTC; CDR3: CASSFWTASYNEQFF
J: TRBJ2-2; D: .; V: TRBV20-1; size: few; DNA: TGCAGTGCTAGCCGACCCGCGAACACCGGGGAGCTGTTTTTT; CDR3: CSASRPANTGELFF
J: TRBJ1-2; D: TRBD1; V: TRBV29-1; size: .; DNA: TGCAGCGTAGGGGACAGCCTTAACTATGGCTACACCTTC; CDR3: CSVGDSLNYGYTF
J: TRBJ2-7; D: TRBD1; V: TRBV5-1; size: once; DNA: TGCGCCAGCAGCTTGGAGACTATACTGACTCCGGGACAGGGGGCCTACGAGCAGTACTTC; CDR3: CASSLETILTPGQGAYEQYF
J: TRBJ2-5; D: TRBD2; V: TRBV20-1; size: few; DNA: TGCAGTGCTAGTAGGAGCGGGGGGGCGGAGACCCAGTACTTC; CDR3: CSASRSGGAETQYF
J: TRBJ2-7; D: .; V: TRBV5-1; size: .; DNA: TGCGCCAGCAGCATAGTCTCCGGGACAAGGGGTTACGAGCAGTACTTC; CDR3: CASSIVSGTRGYEQYF
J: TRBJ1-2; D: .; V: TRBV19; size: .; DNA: TGTGCCAGTAGTAGATCCGGGACTGTTACCTATGGCTACACCTTC; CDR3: CASSRSGTVTYGYTF
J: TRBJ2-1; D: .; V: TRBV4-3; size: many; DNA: TGCGCCAGCAGCCAAGCCCTCGCCGGCAATGAGCAGTTCTTC; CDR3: CASSQALAGNEQFF
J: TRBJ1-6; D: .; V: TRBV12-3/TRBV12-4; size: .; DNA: TGTGCCAGCAGCGCCGGTGGAAGAGGGGCAACACCCCTCCACTTT; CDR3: CASSAGGRGATPLHF
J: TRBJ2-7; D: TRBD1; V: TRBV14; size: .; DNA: TGTGCCAGCAGCCAAGTTCACAGGGGCGAACAGTACTTC; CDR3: CASSQVHRGEQYF
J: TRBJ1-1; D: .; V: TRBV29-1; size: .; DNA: TGCAGCGCCAAAGCGTGGGGACTGAGGGGAGCTTTCTTT; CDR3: CSAKAWGLRGAFF
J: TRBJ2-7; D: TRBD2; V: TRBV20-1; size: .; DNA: TGCAGTGCTATCGGGGGGACGACCTACGAGCAGTACTTC; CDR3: CSAIGGTTYEQYF
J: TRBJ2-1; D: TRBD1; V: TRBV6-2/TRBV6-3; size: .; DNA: TGTGCCAGCAGTTATGGCGGGACAGGGGGTTATAATGAGCAGTTCTTC; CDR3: CASSYGGTGGYNEQFF
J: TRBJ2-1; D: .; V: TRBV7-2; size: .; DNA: TGTGCCAGCAGCTTAGTTTCCAGGGAATACGAGCAGTTCTTC; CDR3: CASSLVSREYEQFF
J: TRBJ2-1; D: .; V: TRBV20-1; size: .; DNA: TGCAGTGCTAGCGGAATCGACCAGCAGTTCTTC; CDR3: CSASGIDQQFF
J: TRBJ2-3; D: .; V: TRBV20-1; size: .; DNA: TGCAGTGCTAGACTCCCTTACGTCGATACGCAGTATTTT; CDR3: CSARLPYVDTQYF
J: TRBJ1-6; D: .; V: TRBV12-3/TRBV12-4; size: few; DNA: TGTGCCAGCAGTTCCATGGGGCGGGCAGGATCACCCCTCCACTTT; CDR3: CASSSMGRAGSPLHF
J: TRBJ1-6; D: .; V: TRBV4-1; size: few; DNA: TGCGCCAGCAGCCAAGATAGTGCCCTTGACACTGAGGTTAATTCACCCCTCCACTTT; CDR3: CASSQDSALDTEVNSPLHF
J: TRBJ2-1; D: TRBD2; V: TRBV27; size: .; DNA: TGTGCCAGCTTAAACGCGGGGGGGCGGTACAATGAGCAGTTCTTC; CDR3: CASLNAGGRYNEQFF